What follows are 22 T cell receptor beta chains derived from one specimen sequenced in a study of neurological immune-mediated disorders. TCRdb called the 5' RACE reads again in MiXCR, with one record for every CDR3 protein. In the table there are around 71,000 distinct CDR3 sequences, approximately 14% of which are singletons. Time point reported: longitudinal time-point 1 (baseline). Sequenced material: PBMCs. These receptors originate from a female donor with HTLV-1-associated myelopathy (HAM/TSP).

At least ten counts were recorded for this clonotype. V and J are TRBV7-2 and TRBJ2-1; D is possibly TRBD1 (5 bases). The CDR3 is 15 amino acids. Trimming removed 1 base at V and 7 bases at J, with 14 bases between. Germline lookup yields CDR1 SGHTA and CDR2 FQGNSA. The CDR3 region has the DNA TGTGCCAGCAGCTTAGAGATCAGGGCGAGGAATGAGCAGTTCTTC. Its protein is CASSLEIRARNEQFF. Together with reference TRBV7-2 and TRBJ2-1, the CDR3 gives the full variable domain: GAGVSQSPSNKVTEKGKDVELRCDPISGHTALYWYRQSLGQGLEFLIYFQGNSAPDKSGLPSDRFSAERTGGSVSTLTIQRTQQEDSAVYLCASSLEIRARNEQFFGPGTRLTVL.

In its sample, this clonotype was seen many times. The chain couples TRBV5-1 to TRBJ1-1; D unclear. This CDR3 contains 13 residues. Trimming cost V 1 base and J 4 bases, with 8 bases left between them. The V gene's germline CDR1 is SGHRS and CDR2 YFSETQ. Here the CDR3 reads CASSLSRFTEAFF. The CDR3 DNA reads TGCGCCAGCAGCTTGTCGCGGTTCACTGAAGCTTTCTTT.

This chain links TRBV7-8 with TRBJ1-5; 8 nucleotides align to TRBD1. The V gene end was trimmed by 1 base and the J gene end by 7 bases; junction bases not matched to a gene: 9. Germline assignment: CDR1 SGHVS and CDR2 FQNEAQ. This CDR3 comprises 16 residues. CDR3 amino acids: CASSLEAGGFGQPQHF. For the CDR3, the DNA is TGTGCCAGCAGCTTAGAGGCAGGGGGCTTTGGGCAGCCCCAGCATTTT.

This clonotype was detected ten times or more. V gene TRBV4-2 combines with J gene TRBJ2-7; possible D gene TRBD1, 5 bases. The CDR3 is 16 amino acids. Germline V gene sequence: CDR1 LGHNA, CDR2 YNFKEQ. Trimming left V 0 bases short and J 3 bases short, with 15 bases between. Written as DNA, the CDR3 is TGTGCCAGCAGCCAAGAGGAAACAAGGGGCAGCTACGAGCAGTACTTC. It translates to CASSQEETRGSYEQYF.

The rearrangement links TRBV20-1 to TRBJ2-1; TRBD2 agrees at 8 bases. Germline loops: CDR1 DFQATT, CDR2 SNEGSKA (reference sequence). The CDR3 runs 17 residues. The J segment lost 8 bases and the V segment lost 1 base, leaving 16 bases of the junction unmatched. DNA of the CDR3: TGCAGTGCTAGAGGACTTCGGGGGGGCAGGGGAGGGGATGAGCAGTTCTTC. This gives the protein CSARGLRGGRGGDEQFF.

This clonotype was counted ten times or more. This chain links TRBV20-1 with TRBJ1-1, with D unresolved. CDR1 DFQATT and CDR2 SNEGSKA come from the germline V gene (reference sequence). This CDR3 has 13 residues. V gave up 5 bases and J gave up 1 base, with 11 bases separating them. The CDR3 coding sequence is TGCAGTGCTCCACCTCGGGGGAACACTGAAGCTTTCTTT. It yields the protein CSAPPRGNTEAFF.

This clonotype was recorded at least ten times. The chain combines TRBV6-5 with TRBJ1-6; TRBD1 matches 8 bases. The CDR3 totals 15 residues. V lost 4 bases, J lost 5 bases, and 4 bases stayed unmatched. The germline CDR1 and CDR2 sequences are MNHEY and SVGAGI. DNA for the CDR3: TGTGCCAGCAGTTTCGGACAGGGAAATAATTCACCCCTCCACTTT. This codes for CASSFGQGNNSPLHF.

This clonotype was seen repeatedly, ten times or more. The chain has TRBV5-1 and TRBJ1-2; 8 nucleotides line up with TRBD1. V lost 4 bases to trimming and J lost 0 bases; unmatched junction nucleotides: 5. The germline CDR1 and CDR2 sequences are SGHRS and YFSETQ. The CDR3 has 15 amino acids. The DNA of the CDR3 is TGCGCCAGCAGCCGAGGACAGGGCACTAACTATGGCTACACCTTC. It translates to CASSRGQGTNYGYTF.

This clonotype ranks as medium-sized. V usage is TRBV5-1 and J usage is TRBJ2-1; the match to TRBD1 covers 7 bases. CDR3 length: 16 amino acids. V gave up 0 bases and J gave up 0 bases; unmatched junction bases: 3. Per germline, CDR1 SGHRS and CDR2 YFSETQ. CDR3 coding DNA: TGCGCCAGCAGCTTGGGCTCAGGGGGCTCCTACAATGAGCAGTTCTTC. Encoded protein: CASSLGSGGSYNEQFF.

The J gene is TRBJ1-5, the V gene TRBV10-3; 7 nucleotides agree with TRBD1. The CDR3 totals 14 residues. Germline V lookup: CDR1 ENHRY, CDR2 SYGVKD. V gave up 5 bases and J gave up 7 bases; unmatched junction bases: 8. This CDR3 reads CAISKQGKRQPQHF. The CDR3 DNA is TGTGCCATCAGTAAACAGGGGAAGCGGCAGCCCCAGCATTTT.

This clonotype has a count of ten or more. The rearrangement links TRBV6-1 to TRBJ2-5; a possible D gene is TRBD2 (5 bases). Trimming took 5 bases from V and 4 from J, leaving 11 bases between them. CDR1 and CDR2 from the germline V gene are MNHNS and SASEGT. The CDR3 contains 13 residues. The CDR3 spells CASSTWTRETQYF. In nucleotides, the CDR3 is TGTGCCAGCAGTACTTGGACTCGAGAGACCCAGTACTTC.

This chain connects TRBV20-1 to TRBJ2-7, with TRBD2 as a possible D gene (7 bases). The V gene's germline CDR1 is DFQATT and CDR2 SNEGSKA (reference sequence). Trimming pared 5 bases from V and 1 base from J, leaving 15 bases between. CDR3 length equals 14 residues. The CDR3 sequence is CSAPGGLVSYEQYF. The CDR3 DNA is TGCAGTGCTCCCGGGGGGCTGGTATCCTACGAGCAGTACTTC.

In this sample, this clonotype turned up many times. V usage is TRBV12-3 or TRBV12-4 and J usage is TRBJ1-5, with D tentatively TRBD1 (6 bases). The CDR3 is 14 residues long. With 3 bases removed from V and 3 bases from J, the gap between germline ends came to 9 bases. The CDR3 DNA reads as TGTGCCAGCAGTTTTACAGGGTTCAATCAGCCCCAGCATTTT. Translated, it gives CASSFTGFNQPQHF.

In its sample, this clonotype was seen many times. The J gene is TRBJ2-7, the V gene TRBV7-2, with D possibly TRBD2 on 5 matching bases. The CDR3 length is 17 residues. Germline V gene lookup returns CDR1 SGHTA and CDR2 FQGNSA. V was shortened by 2 bases and J by 3 bases, with 20 bases between the two germline ends. As DNA, the CDR3 is TGTGCCAGCAGCTTACAACTTCTAGCTTTCTCCGGCTACGAGCAGTACTTC. As protein: CASSLQLLAFSGYEQYF.

In its sample, this clonotype was seen many times. The V and J genes are TRBV5-1 and TRBJ1-4; 8 positions match TRBD1. CDR1 and CDR2 (germline): SGHRS, YFSETQ. This CDR3 has 16 amino acids. Trimming at V came to 1 base and at J to 5 bases, leaving 7 bases not matched to a gene. CDR3 in DNA: TGCGCCAGCAGCTTGTCTACAGGGGGGCCCAATGAAAAACTGTTTTTT. Translated: CASSLSTGGPNEKLFF.

This clonotype was found many times. The chain carries TRBV6-6 and TRBJ2-3; the match to TRBD2 covers 11 bases. V lost 5 bases to trimming and J lost 2 bases; unmatched junction nucleotides: 9. Per the germline V gene, CDR1 is MNHNY and CDR2 is SVGAGI (reference sequence). The CDR3 covers 17 residues. Here the CDR3 DNA reads TGTGCCAGCAGTCCCGGGGGGGGACTAGCGGACACAGATACGCAGTATTTT. Its protein is CASSPGGGLADTDTQYF.

This clonotype showed up just a few times. The V call is TRBV12-3 or TRBV12-4, the J call TRBJ1-1; no firm D call. Deletions cut 1 base from V and 3 bases from J, with 6 bases between. The CDR3 contains 13 residues. CDR3 residues: CASSLEVYTEAFF. Here the CDR3 DNA reads TGTGCCAGCAGTTTAGAGGTCTACACTGAAGCTTTCTTT.

This clonotype showed up many times. Here the CDR3 DNA reads TGTGCCAGCAGCCGGGGGGGGCCTCTTCTTTTTTATGGCTACACCTTC. It yields the protein CASSRGGPLLFYGYTF. The chain links TRBV6-6 to TRBJ1-2; D is perhaps TRBD1 (6 bases). CDR3 length: 16 amino acids. From germline, CDR1 is MNHNY and CDR2 SVGAGI (reference sequence). V gave up 6 bases and J gave up 5 bases, with 22 bases separating them.

This clonotype was observed many times. J is TRBJ1-1 and V is TRBV12-3 or TRBV12-4; a weak D match, TRBD1 (5 bases). V lost 6 bases to trimming and J lost 0 bases, with 17 bases between them. This CDR3 is 16 amino acids long. CDR3 amino acids: CASSRGGTLMNTEAFF. CDR3 DNA: TGTGCCAGCAGCCGGGGGGGGACCCTCATGAACACTGAAGCTTTCTTT.

This clonotype appeared many times. The rearrangement uses TRBV10-3 and TRBJ1-5; 7 bases are a match to TRBD1. Per germline, CDR1 ENHRY and CDR2 SYGVKD. Losses at the gene ends were 4 bases for V and 8 bases for J; bases not matched to a gene: 2. The CDR3 covers 12 residues. CDR3 bases: TGTGCCATCAGTGGGGACAGTGAGCCCCAGCATTTT. It encodes CAISGDSEPQHF.

The genes are TRBV20-1 and TRBJ1-3, with D perhaps TRBD1 (5 bases). This CDR3 has 14 amino acids. Germline CDR1 and CDR2: DFQATT and SNEGSKA (reference sequence). Trimming left V 2 bases short and J 0 bases short, with 8 bases between. The CDR3 reads CSARPGTSGNTIYF. In DNA, the CDR3 is TGCAGTGCTAGACCAGGGACCTCTGGAAACACCATATATTTT.

As for this clonotype: A single base separates this from a much larger clone, so it may be a read error. The chain has TRBV12-3 or TRBV12-4 and TRBJ2-5; 7 bases map to TRBD1. This CDR3 has 13 residues. The CDR3 region is CVSTMRGPETQYF. The CDR3 bases are TGTGTCAGCACCATGAGGGGGCCTGAGACCCAGTACTTC.